Listed below are T cell receptor beta chains from one sample, sequenced in a study of OX40 agonist ivuxolimab in advanced cancers. Sequenced by immunoSEQ multiplex PCR; TCRdb stores in-frame clones only, minus some. The sample includes tens of thousands of clones, 75% to 90% seen only once; the top ten take 8% to 10%. The material sequenced was CD4+ or CD8+ T cells sorted from blood, taken in a trial of the OX40 agonist ivuxolimab. Every receptor here comes from an adult with an advanced solid tumor such as melanoma, head and neck, liver or kidney cancer. CDR3s include the opening cysteine and the closing phenylalanine or tryptophan. A D gene is named only where the DNA matches it firmly. Clone size is stated in some rows and not others, as once, few, many or a class when expanded.

J gene	CDR3 length	clone size	V gene	D gene	CDR3 protein	CDR3 DNA
TRBJ1-2	14	.	TRBV6-5	.	CASIRGRWDYGYTF	TGTGCCAGCATAAGAGGCCGGTGGGACTATGGCTACACCTTC
TRBJ1-2	14	.	TRBV19	TRBD1	CASSIGDRENGYTF	TGTGCCAGTAGTATAGGGGACAGGGAAAATGGCTACACCTTC
TRBJ1-2	14	.	TRBV5-1	.	CASTPGTQPPGYTF	TGCGCCAGCACCCCAGGGACACAACCACCTGGCTACACCTTC
TRBJ2-2	14	.	TRBV11-3	.	CASSPSLNTGELFF	TGTGCCAGCAGCCCGTCACTGAACACCGGGGAGCTGTTTTTT
TRBJ2-6	17	.	TRBV4-3	.	CASSQDLIASGANVLTF	TGCGCCAGCAGCCAAGATCTTATAGCCTCTGGGGCCAACGTCCTGACTTTC
TRBJ2-7	15	once	TRBV5-4	.	CASSLEGVGTHEQYF	TGTGCCAGCTCCCTGGAGGGGGTAGGGACCCACGAGCAGTACTTC
TRBJ2-3	12	.	TRBV7-9	.	CASPGRGSTQYF	TGTGCCAGCCCGGGGCGCGGCTCTACGCAGTATTTT
TRBJ2-1	15	.	TRBV19	.	CASSIGPGAYNEQFF	TGTGCCAGTAGTATTGGGCCAGGGGCTTACAATGAGCAGTTCTTC
TRBJ2-5	16	.	TRBV5-6	.	CASSLRTVRYQETQYF	TGTGCCAGCAGCTTGCGGACAGTCCGGTACCAAGAGACCCAGTACTTC
TRBJ2-1	12	.	TRBV15	.	CATSRVGLEQFF	TGTGCCACCAGCAGGGTCGGTTTGGAGCAGTTCTTC
TRBJ1-5	13	few	TRBV7-2	.	CASSLEGDQPQHF	TGTGCCAGCAGCTTAGAAGGAGATCAGCCCCAGCATTTT
TRBJ1-3	13	.	TRBV15	.	CATSSSSGNTIYF	TGTGCCACCAGCAGCTCCTCTGGAAACACCATATATTTT
TRBJ1-6	15	few	TRBV6-4	.	CASSRQAEYNSPLHF	TGTGCCAGCAGTAGACAGGCAGAGTATAATTCACCCCTCCACTTT
TRBJ2-7	11	.	TRBV9	.	CASSAGYEQYF	TGTGCCAGCAGCGCTGGCTACGAGCAGTACTTC
TRBJ1-2	14	.	TRBV6-5	.	CASSYSRRAYGYTF	TGTGCCAGCAGTTACTCCCGGAGGGCCTATGGCTACACCTTC
TRBJ2-3	12	.	TRBV7-2	.	CASNRGGSTQYF	TGTGCCAGCAACAGGGGAGGTAGTACGCAGTATTTT
TRBJ2-5	15	.	TRBV28	TRBD1	CASSGTGWLRETQYF	TGTGCCAGCAGTGGGACAGGGTGGTTGAGAGAGACCCAGTACTTC
TRBJ2-7	16	.	TRBV6-1	TRBD1	CASSEQPGQGAYEQYF	TGTGCCAGCAGTGAACAACCGGGACAGGGGGCTTACGAGCAGTACTTC
TRBJ2-3	16	.	TRBV11-2	.	CASSLQGTPVTDTQYF	TGTGCCAGCAGCCTGCAGGGGACCCCGGTCACAGATACGCAGTATTTT
TRBJ1-1	15	once	TRBV6-5	.	CASTLTGGGNTEAFF	TGTGCCAGCACTTTAACCGGGGGTGGGAACACTGAAGCTTTCTTT
TRBJ1-2	14	.	TRBV7-2	.	CASSQPAGAMGYTF	TGTGCCAGCAGCCAACCGGCAGGGGCAATGGGCTACACCTTC
TRBJ2-5	15	.	TRBV18	TRBD2	CASSTQRGAPETQYF	TGTGCCAGCTCCACCCAGCGGGGGGCCCCGGAGACCCAGTACTTC
TRBJ1-4	15	.	TRBV11-2	TRBD1	CASSLGDRGLEKLFF	TGTGCCAGCAGCTTAGGGGACAGGGGGCTTGAAAAACTGTTTTTT
TRBJ1-4	12	.	TRBV2	.	CASKQGGEKLFF	TGTGCCAGCAAACAGGGTGGGGAAAAACTGTTTTTT
TRBJ2-3	12	.	TRBV28	.	CASRTITDTQYF	TGTGCCAGCAGAACCATAACAGATACGCAGTATTTT
TRBJ1-1	12	.	TRBV30	.	CAWRRHLEGAFF	TGTGCCTGGAGACGCCATCTGGAAGGGGCTTTCTTT
TRBJ2-7	13	.	TRBV4-1	.	CASSQGGSYEQYF	TGCGCCAGCAGCCAGGGCGGATCCTACGAGCAGTACTTC
TRBJ1-3	14	.	TRBV19	.	CASSTGSSGNTIYF	TGTGCCAGTAGTACGGGCTCCTCTGGAAACACCATATATTTT
TRBJ1-2	13	.	TRBV9	TRBD1	CASSLDREYGYTF	TGTGCCAGCAGCCTGGACAGGGAATATGGCTACACCTTC
TRBJ2-5	10	.	TRBV20-1	.	CSAYQETQYF	TGCAGTGCCTATCAAGAGACCCAGTACTTC
TRBJ2-5	16	few	TRBV9	TRBD2	CASSSLAGSYQETQYF	TGTGCCAGCAGCTCGTTAGCGGGGTCGTACCAAGAGACCCAGTACTTC
TRBJ1-1	13	.	TRBV5-8	.	CASSLYPWTEAFF	TGTGCCAGCAGCCTCTACCCCTGGACTGAAGCTTTCTTT
TRBJ2-2	12	.	TRBV6-1	.	CASCGVTGELFF	TGTGCCAGCTGCGGGGTCACCGGGGAGCTGTTTTTT
TRBJ2-7	10	.	TRBV20-1	.	CSGGPEEQYF	TGCAGCGGCGGACCGGAGGAGCAGTACTTC
TRBJ1-5	15	.	TRBV9	.	CASSVEGDFYQPQHF	TGTGCCAGCAGCGTAGAGGGGGACTTCTATCAGCCCCAGCATTTT
TRBJ1-5	16	.	TRBV23-1	.	CASRPRDGDSNQPQHF	TGCGCCAGCAGACCGAGGGACGGCGATAGCAATCAGCCCCAGCATTTT
TRBJ1-4	13	.	TRBV12-5	.	CASRVGQNEKLFF	TGTGCTAGTCGAGTCGGGCAAAATGAAAAACTGTTTTTT
TRBJ2-1	15	.	TRBV11-2	.	CASSLGRGPYNEQFF	TGTGCCAGCAGCCTCGGGAGGGGGCCTTACAATGAGCAGTTCTTC
TRBJ2-3	15	.	TRBV4-2	TRBD1	CASSQGQGAVDTQYF	TGTGCCAGCAGCCAGGGACAGGGGGCGGTAGATACGCAGTATTTT
TRBJ1-2	12	.	TRBV6-1	.	CASKILNYGYTF	TGTGCCAGCAAAATCCTTAACTATGGCTACACCTTC
TRBJ1-2	13	.	TRBV29-1	.	CSVGGMKNYGYTF	TGCAGCGTTGGAGGGATGAAGAACTATGGCTACACCTTC
TRBJ1-3	14	.	TRBV11-3	.	CASGPERTGNTIYF	TGTGCCAGCGGACCCGAGAGGACTGGAAACACCATATATTTT
TRBJ1-5	13	.	TRBV6-1	TRBD1	CASSLEQGQPQHF	TGTGCCAGCAGTCTAGAACAGGGGCAGCCCCAGCATTTT
TRBJ1-1	14	.	TRBV4-3	.	CASSQVEGDTEAFF	TGCGCCAGCAGCCAAGTCGAAGGGGACACTGAAGCTTTCTTT
TRBJ1-4	14	few	TRBV5-6	.	CASSFGHINEKLFF	TGTGCCAGCAGCTTCGGACACATTAATGAAAAACTGTTTTTT
TRBJ2-3	13	.	TRBV29-1	TRBD1	CSDRTGGTDTQYF	TGCAGCGATCGGACAGGGGGCACAGATACGCAGTATTTT
TRBJ1-1	14	.	TRBV18	TRBD1	CASLDRGNLTEAFF	TGTGCCAGCTTAGACAGGGGAAATCTCACTGAAGCTTTCTTT
TRBJ2-3	16	.	TRBV10-3	TRBD2	CAISDLAGKEFGTQYF	TGTGCCATCAGTGATCTAGCGGGGAAAGAGTTTGGTACGCAGTATTTT
TRBJ1-1	13	.	TRBV4-3	.	CASSQAMNTEAFF	TGCGCCAGCAGCCAGGCAATGAACACTGAAGCTTTCTTT
TRBJ1-6	15	few	TRBV5-1	.	CASSLVGTAISPLHF	TGCGCCAGCAGCTTGGTGGGGACGGCTATCTCACCCCTCCACTTT
TRBJ1-5	16	.	TRBV5-4	TRBD1	CASSSRDRGLSEPQHF	TGTGCCAGCAGCTCCCGGGACAGGGGATTGAGTGAGCCCCAGCATTTT
TRBJ1-2	11	.	TRBV6-1	.	CASSSNYGYTF	TGTGCCAGCAGCTCCAACTATGGCTACACCTTC